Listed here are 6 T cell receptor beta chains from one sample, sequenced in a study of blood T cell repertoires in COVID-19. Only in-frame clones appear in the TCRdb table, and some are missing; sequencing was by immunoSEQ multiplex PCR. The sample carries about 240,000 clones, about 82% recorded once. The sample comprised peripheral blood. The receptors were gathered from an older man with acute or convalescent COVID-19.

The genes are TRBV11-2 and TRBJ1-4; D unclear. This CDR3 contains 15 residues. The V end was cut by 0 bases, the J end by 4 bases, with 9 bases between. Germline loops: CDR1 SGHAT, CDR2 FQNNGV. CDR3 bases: TGTGCCAGCAGCTTAGATAGTCTTGGTAATGAAAAACTGTTTTTT. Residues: CASSLDSLGNEKLFF.

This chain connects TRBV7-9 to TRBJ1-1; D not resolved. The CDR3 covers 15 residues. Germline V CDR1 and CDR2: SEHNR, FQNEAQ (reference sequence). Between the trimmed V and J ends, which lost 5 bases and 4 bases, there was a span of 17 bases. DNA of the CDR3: TGTGCCAGCAGCCCGGAGACGGCCCTCACCACTGAAGCTTTCTTT. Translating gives CASSPETALTTEAFF.

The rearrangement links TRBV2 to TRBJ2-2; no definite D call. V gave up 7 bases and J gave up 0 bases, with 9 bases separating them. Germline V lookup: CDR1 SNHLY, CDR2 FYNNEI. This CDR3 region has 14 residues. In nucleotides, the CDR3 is TGTGCCAGCACCCTGGGCGCGAACACCGGGGAGCTGTTTTTT. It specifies CASTLGANTGELFF.

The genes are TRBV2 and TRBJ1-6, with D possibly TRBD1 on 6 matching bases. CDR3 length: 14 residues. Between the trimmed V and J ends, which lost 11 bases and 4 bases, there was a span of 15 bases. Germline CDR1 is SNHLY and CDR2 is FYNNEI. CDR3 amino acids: CASRPGQYNSPLHF. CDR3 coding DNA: TGTGCCTCGCGTCCGGGACAATATAATTCACCCCTCCACTTT. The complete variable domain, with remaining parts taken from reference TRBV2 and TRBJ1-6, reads EPEVTQTPSHQVTQMGQEVILRCVPISNHLYFYWYRQILGQKVEFLVSFYNNEISEKSEIFDDQFSVERPDGSNFTLKIRSTKLEDSAMYFCASRPGQYNSPLHFGNGTRLTVT.

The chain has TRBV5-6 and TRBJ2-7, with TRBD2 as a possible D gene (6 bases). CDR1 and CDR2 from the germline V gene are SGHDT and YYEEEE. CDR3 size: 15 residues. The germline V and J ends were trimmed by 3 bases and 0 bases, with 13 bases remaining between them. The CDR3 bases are TGTGCCAGCAGCTACCGGGGGACGATCTCCTACGAGCAGTACTTC. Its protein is CASSYRGTISYEQYF. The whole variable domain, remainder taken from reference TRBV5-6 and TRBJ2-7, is DAGVTQSPTHLIKTRGQQVTLRCSPKSGHDTVSWYQQALGQGPQFIFQYYEEEERQRGNFPDRFSGHQFPNYSSELNVNALLLGDSALYLCASSYRGTISYEQYFGPGTRLTVT.

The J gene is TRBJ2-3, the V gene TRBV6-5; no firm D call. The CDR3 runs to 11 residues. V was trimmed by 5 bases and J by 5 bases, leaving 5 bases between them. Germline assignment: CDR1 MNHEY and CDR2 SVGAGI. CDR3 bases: TGTGCCAGCAGTCGAGGAGATACGCAGTATTTT. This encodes CASSRGDTQYF.